This passage covers 32 T cell receptor beta chains from one sample sequenced in a study of T cell changes during pregnancy in multiple sclerosis. Assay used: immunoSEQ multiplex PCR; TCRdb lists only in-frame clones, some missing. The sample shows 48,000 or so clones, 88% of them seen only once. This specimen was CD4+ T cells from peripheral blood mononuclear cells, taken in the second trimester of pregnancy. These receptors were obtained from a female donor with multiple sclerosis, enrolled in a pregnancy study.

The chain has TRBV5-3 and TRBJ2-7, with a tentative D call TRBD2 (6 bases). TRBV5-3 is an ORF, and what it does is uncertain. With 6 bases removed from V and 2 bases from J, the gap between germline ends came to 12 bases. The CDR3 is made up of 13 amino acids. For the CDR3, the DNA is TGTGCCAGAAAGAGGGGCGGGACCTACGAGCAGTACTTC. It translates to CARKRGGTYEQYF.

The chain employs TRBV11-2 and TRBJ2-7; 10 nucleotides match TRBD1. Germline-derived CDR1 and CDR2 are SGHAT and FQNNGV. Losses at the gene ends were 4 bases for V and 3 bases for J; bases not matched to a gene: 9. The CDR3 runs to 16 residues. The CDR3 nucleotides are TGTGCCAGCAGCTCCCGAGGGACAGGGGATTTCTACGAGCAGTACTTC. As protein: CASSSRGTGDFYEQYF.

The genes are TRBV7-2 and TRBJ1-2; 7 nucleotides align to TRBD1. J gave up 2 bases and V 5 bases, and 5 bases lay outside the gene matches. The CDR3 totals 14 residues. Per germline, CDR1 SGHTA and CDR2 FQGNSA. The CDR3 DNA reads TGTGCCAGCAGCCCCCAGACAGGGAACTATGGCTACACCTTC. Translating it yields CASSPQTGNYGYTF.

This chain's CDR3 is CASSFWGGNTGELFF. CDR3 DNA: TGTGCCAGCAGTTTCTGGGGAGGGAACACCGGGGAGCTGTTTTTT. V is TRBV27 and J is TRBJ2-2; tentative D call: TRBD2 (6 bases). The germline V gene has CDR1 MNHEY and CDR2 SMNVEV (reference sequence). V was trimmed by 3 bases and J by 1 base, leaving 9 bases between them. This CDR3 has 15 residues.

In this sample, this clone turned up once. CDR3 region: CASRPGGTYEQYF. Written as DNA, the CDR3 is TGTGCCAGTAGACCAGGGGGGACCTACGAGCAGTACTTC. The J gene is TRBJ2-7, the V gene TRBV19, with D perhaps TRBD1 (7 bases). Trimming removed 6 bases from V and 2 bases from J, with 11 bases in between. The CDR3 is 13 amino acids. The germline CDR1 and CDR2 sequences are LNHDA and SQIVND (reference sequence). Combining the CDR3 with reference TRBV19 and TRBJ2-7 gives the whole variable domain DGGITQSPKYLFRKEGQNVTLSCEQNLNHDAMYWYRQDPGQGLRLIYYSQIVNDFQKGDIAEGYSVSREKKESFPLTVTSAQKNPTAFYLCASRPGGTYEQYFGPGTRLTVT.

The rearrangement joins TRBV11-3 to TRBJ2-3, with TRBD2 matching 10 bases. J gave up 4 bases and V 4 bases, and 2 bases lay outside the gene matches. Germline V lookup: CDR1 SGHNT, CDR2 YENEEA. The CDR3 runs 14 residues. The CDR3 DNA follows: TGTGCCAGCAGCTCTAGCGGGAGCGCAGATACGCAGTATTTT. Protein product: CASSSSGSADTQYF.

The CDR3 loop is CASSYSYREGYEQYF. CDR3 DNA sequence: TGTGCCAGCAGTTACTCGTACAGGGAGGGTTACGAGCAGTACTTC. The chain joins TRBV6-7 to TRBJ2-7; the D gene is possibly TRBD2 (7 bases). TRBV6-7 is flagged as an ORF with uncertain function. V lost 0 bases to trimming and J lost 4 bases, with 13 bases between them. The CDR3 sequence is 15 residues long.

This chain links TRBV5-1 with TRBJ2-1; D is possibly TRBD2 (6 bases). The germline V gene encodes CDR1 SGHRS and CDR2 YFSETQ. Trimming took 4 bases from V and 2 from J, leaving 10 bases between them. The CDR3 contains 14 residues. The CDR3 spells CASSPGLTYNEQFF. Written as DNA, the CDR3 is TGCGCCAGCAGCCCGGGACTTACCTACAATGAGCAGTTCTTC.

The genes are TRBV28 and TRBJ1-2; TRBD1 matches 10 bases. Germline loops: CDR1 MDHEN, CDR2 SYDVKM. The CDR3 loop spans 15 amino acids. Germline trimming cut 2 bases from V and 4 bases from J; bases unmatched to any gene: 4. Here the CDR3 reads CASSLGTGDVYGYTF. CDR3 sequence (DNA): TGTGCCAGCAGTTTAGGGACAGGGGATGTCTATGGCTACACCTTC.

This chain connects TRBV7-2 to TRBJ1-4; weak D call: TRBD1 (5 bases). Trimming cost V 2 bases and J 8 bases, with 21 bases left between them. Per germline, CDR1 SGHTA and CDR2 FQGNSA. The CDR3 runs 17 residues. The CDR3 region is CASSLNFVGAAGEKLFF. The DNA for the CDR3 is TGTGCCAGCAGCTTAAATTTCGTTGGGGCGGCGGGGGAAAAACTGTTTTTT.

This clone is medium-sized by share. In DNA form, the CDR3 reads TGTGCCTGGAGTATGACAGGGGACGGCAATCAGCCCCAGCATTTT. It is translated as CAWSMTGDGNQPQHF. The J gene is TRBJ1-5, the V gene TRBV30; 8 bases match TRBD1. The germline V gene encodes CDR1 GTSNPN and CDR2 SVGIG (reference sequence). Trimming cost V 2 bases and J 2 bases; bases outside gene matches: 5. This CDR3 contains 15 residues.

This sequence joins TRBV7-2 and TRBJ2-7; 7 bases fit TRBD2. The CDR3 is 12 amino acids. After removal of 5 bases from V and 7 bases from J, the junction contained 5 bases not matched to a gene. Germline values: CDR1 SGHTA, CDR2 FQGNSA. CDR3 coding DNA: TGTGCCAGCAGCCGCCCAGCGGGGGAGCAGTACTTC. Translated, it gives CASSRPAGEQYF.

V usage is TRBV9 and J usage is TRBJ2-7; tentative D call: TRBD1 (6 bases). The CDR3 spans 15 residues. The germline V and J ends were trimmed by 0 bases and 3 bases, with 13 bases remaining between them. Looked up from germline, CDR1 is SGDLS and CDR2 is YYNGEE. CDR3 coding DNA: TGTGCCAGCAGCGTAGCTCCGGGACATATCTACGAGCAGTACTTC. Encoded protein: CASSVAPGHIYEQYF.

The gene calls are TRBV21-1 and TRBJ2-7; TRBD2, the table's D call, lacks a check against the DNA. TRBV21-1 is an annotated pseudogene. The CDR3 is 13 residues long. The chain's CDR3 is CASSKSGSYEQYF. The CDR3 bases are TGTGCCAGCAGCAAAAGCGGCTCCTACGAGCAGTACTTC.

J is TRBJ2-7 and V is TRBV4-1; 7 nucleotides agree with TRBD1. J gave up 1 base and V 1 base, and 4 bases lay outside the gene matches. This CDR3 is 15 amino acids long. CDR1 and CDR2 (germline): MGHRA, YSYEKL. The CDR3 region has the DNA TGCGCCAGCAGCCAAGTCGTGGGACAGTCCTACGAGCAGTACTTC. Protein: CASSQVVGQSYEQYF.

This clone was counted a few times. This sequence joins TRBV10-1 and TRBJ1-2; D is unclear. Germline loops: CDR1 WNHNN, CDR2 SYGVQD (reference sequence). The CDR3 is 14 amino acids. With 0 bases removed from V and 6 bases from J, the gap between germline ends came to 11 bases. The CDR3 nucleotides are TGCGCCAGCAGTGAGTCCACCTATGTCCATGGCTACACCTTC. Protein product: CASSESTYVHGYTF.

By frequency in the sample, this clone is medium-sized. This chain uses TRBV6-6 with TRBJ1-5, with TRBD1 matching 7 bases. After removal of 5 bases from V and 0 bases from J, the junction contained 4 bases not matched to a gene. The CDR3 extends over 15 amino acids. Germline V gene sequence: CDR1 MNHNY, CDR2 SVGAGI (reference sequence). The DNA of the CDR3 is TGTGCCAGCAGTGAGACAGGGACTAGCAATCAGCCCCAGCATTTT. Encoded protein: CASSETGTSNQPQHF.

The V and J genes are TRBV28 and TRBJ1-3; 7 bases line up with TRBD1. Trimming at V came to 3 bases and at J to 3 bases, leaving 5 bases not matched to a gene. The CDR3 runs to 15 residues. The germline CDR1 and CDR2 sequences are MDHEN and SYDVKM. The CDR3 region is CASSFIGTVGNTIYF. In nucleotides, the CDR3 is TGTGCCAGCAGTTTCATTGGGACAGTTGGAAACACCATATATTTT.

The chain couples TRBV5-1 to TRBJ2-3; 7 nucleotides align to TRBD1. The germline gives CDR1 SGHRS, CDR2 YFSETQ. Trimming cost V 5 bases and J 2 bases; bases outside gene matches: 8. The CDR3 sequence is 15 residues long. The CDR3 DNA follows: TGCGCCAGCAGTTCTCGACAGGGTTCCACAGATACGCAGTATTTT. This sequence encodes CASSSRQGSTDTQYF.

The genes are TRBV28 and TRBJ1-5, with no clear D. The CDR3 is made up of 16 amino acids. From germline, CDR1 is MDHEN and CDR2 SYDVKM. Deletions cut 3 bases from V and 5 bases from J, with 17 bases between. In DNA form, the CDR3 reads TGTGCCAGCAGTTTCCACAAAACTCGCAGGCATCAGCCCCAGCATTTT. It encodes CASSFHKTRRHQPQHF.

This sequence joins TRBV28 and TRBJ2-5, with D perhaps TRBD2 (5 bases). The germline CDR1 and CDR2 sequences are MDHEN and SYDVKM. V was clipped by 2 bases and J by 2 bases, with 6 bases between them. The CDR3 sequence is 13 residues long. CDR3 in amino acids: CASSLGGQETQYF. The CDR3 nucleotides are TGTGCCAGCAGTTTAGGCGGGCAAGAGACCCAGTACTTC.

The rearrangement uses TRBV19 and TRBJ2-4; the match to TRBD1 covers 7 bases. From germline, CDR1 is LNHDA and CDR2 SQIVND (reference sequence). After removal of 7 bases from V and 9 bases from J, the junction contained 9 bases not matched to a gene. This CDR3 has 13 amino acids. In DNA form, the CDR3 reads TGTGCCAGTAATACACAGGGGCAGGTCATTCAGTACTTC. It is translated as CASNTQGQVIQYF. Filled out from reference TRBV19 and TRBJ2-4, the complete variable domain reads DGGITQSPKYLFRKEGQNVTLSCEQNLNHDAMYWYRQDPGQGLRLIYYSQIVNDFQKGDIAEGYSVSREKKESFPLTVTSAQKNPTAFYLCASNTQGQVIQYFGAGTRLSVL.

The gene calls are TRBV5-1 and TRBJ2-5, with D possibly being TRBD2 (6 bases). Germline CDR1 and CDR2: SGHRS and YFSETQ. V shed 4 bases and J shed 2 bases, with 15 bases lying between them. The CDR3 consists of 15 residues. The CDR3 loop reads CASSPSGVLQETQYF. CDR3 bases: TGCGCCAGCAGCCCATCGGGAGTACTGCAAGAGACCCAGTACTTC.

The V and J genes are TRBV9 and TRBJ2-3; 8 nucleotides align to TRBD2. The CDR3 consists of 16 residues. CDR1 and CDR2 from the germline V gene are SGDLS and YYNGEE. J lost 6 bases, V lost 6 bases, and 15 bases had no gene match. The DNA for the CDR3 is TGTGCCAGCACCCAGGGGACTAGTTTCATTTCGGATACGCAGTATTTT. It codes for CASTQGTSFISDTQYF.

The chain recombines TRBV5-1 with TRBJ2-3; maybe TRBD2 (5 bases). Trimming removed 4 bases from V and 1 base from J, with 16 bases in between. The V gene's germline CDR1 is SGHRS and CDR2 YFSETQ. The CDR3 has 16 residues. The CDR3 reads CASSLASSGRTDTQYF. DNA for the CDR3: TGCGCCAGCAGCCTGGCGTCGAGCGGACGCACAGATACGCAGTATTTT.

This clone appeared a few times. This rearrangement joins TRBV7-2 to TRBJ2-7, with a weak D call TRBD2 (6 bases). From germline, CDR1 is SGHTA and CDR2 FQGNSA. This CDR3 is built from 13 residues. V lost 1 base, J lost 7 bases, and 11 bases lay in between. The CDR3, as DNA: TGTGCCAGCAGCTTAGATTCGGCGGGGGAGCAGTACTTC. Amino acid sequence: CASSLDSAGEQYF.

The rearrangement uses TRBV10-2 and TRBJ2-5; perhaps TRBD1 as D (7 bases). Per germline, CDR1 WSHSY and CDR2 SAAADI. The V and J ends lost 4 bases and 3 bases respectively, with 12 bases between them. The CDR3 is 14 amino acids. The DNA of the CDR3 is TGCGCCAGCAGTGTTGGCAGGGGGGAAGAGACCCAGTACTTC. Translating gives CASSVGRGEETQYF.

The chain has TRBV4-1 and TRBJ2-1; 10 bases match TRBD2. J lost 5 bases, V lost 0 bases, and 10 bases had no gene match. The CDR3 loop spans 18 amino acids. Per germline, CDR1 MGHRA and CDR2 YSYEKL. CDR3 region: CASSQDLRLAGENNEQFF. Written as DNA, the CDR3 is TGCGCCAGCAGCCAAGATCTCCGGCTAGCGGGAGAAAACAATGAGCAGTTCTTC.

The rearrangement joins TRBV2 to TRBJ2-3; D possibly corresponds to TRBD1 (6 bases). The V end was cut by 2 bases, the J end by 9 bases, with 15 bases between. CDR3 size: 14 residues. Looked up from germline, CDR1 is SNHLY and CDR2 is FYNNEI. CDR3 region: CASSENREVYTQYF. As DNA, the CDR3 is TGTGCCAGCAGTGAAAACAGGGAAGTATACACGCAGTATTTT.

This sequence joins TRBV7-2 and TRBJ2-1; D is uncertain. The CDR3 runs 16 residues. The germline V gene encodes CDR1 SGHTA and CDR2 FQGNSA. V was trimmed by 4 bases and J by 3 bases, leaving 16 bases between them. The CDR3 protein is CASSSSYDTLYNEQFF. DNA for the CDR3: TGTGCCAGCAGCTCCTCATACGACACACTCTACAATGAGCAGTTCTTC.

In this sample, this clone turned up a few times. V usage is TRBV19 and J usage is TRBJ1-3; unclear D gene. The CDR3 has 13 residues. V lost 7 bases to trimming and J lost 1 base, with 8 bases between them. CDR1 is LNHDA and CDR2 is SQIVND in the germline V gene (reference sequence). Here the CDR3 DNA reads TGTGCCAGTACGGCTAGGTCTGGAAACACCATATATTTT. Protein product: CASTARSGNTIYF.

This clone was seen only a few times. The chain couples TRBV25-1 to TRBJ2-2; 8 positions agree with TRBD1. V trimming: 3 bases; J trimming: 6 bases; junction bases outside the gene matches: 6. The germline V gene has CDR1 MGHDK and CDR2 SYGVNS. The CDR3 spans 15 residues. As DNA, the CDR3 is TGTGCCAGCAGTGACGCACAGGGGGTCGCCGGGGAGCTGTTTTTT. This codes for CASSDAQGVAGELFF.